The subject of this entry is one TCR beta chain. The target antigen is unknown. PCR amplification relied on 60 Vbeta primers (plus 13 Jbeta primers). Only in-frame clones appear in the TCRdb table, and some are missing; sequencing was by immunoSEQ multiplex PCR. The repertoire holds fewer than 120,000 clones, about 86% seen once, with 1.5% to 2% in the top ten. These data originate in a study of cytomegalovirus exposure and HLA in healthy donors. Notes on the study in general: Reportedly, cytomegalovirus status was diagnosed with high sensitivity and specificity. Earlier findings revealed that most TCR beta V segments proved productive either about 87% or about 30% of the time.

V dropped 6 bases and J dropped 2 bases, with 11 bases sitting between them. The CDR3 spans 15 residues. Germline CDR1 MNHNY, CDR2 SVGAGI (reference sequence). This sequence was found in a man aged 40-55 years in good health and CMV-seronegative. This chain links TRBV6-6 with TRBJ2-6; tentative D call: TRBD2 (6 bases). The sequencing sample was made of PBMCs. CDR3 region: CASSRPGAGANVLTF. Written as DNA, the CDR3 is TGTGCCAGCAGCCGCCCGGGGGCTGGGGCCAACGTCCTGACTTTC.